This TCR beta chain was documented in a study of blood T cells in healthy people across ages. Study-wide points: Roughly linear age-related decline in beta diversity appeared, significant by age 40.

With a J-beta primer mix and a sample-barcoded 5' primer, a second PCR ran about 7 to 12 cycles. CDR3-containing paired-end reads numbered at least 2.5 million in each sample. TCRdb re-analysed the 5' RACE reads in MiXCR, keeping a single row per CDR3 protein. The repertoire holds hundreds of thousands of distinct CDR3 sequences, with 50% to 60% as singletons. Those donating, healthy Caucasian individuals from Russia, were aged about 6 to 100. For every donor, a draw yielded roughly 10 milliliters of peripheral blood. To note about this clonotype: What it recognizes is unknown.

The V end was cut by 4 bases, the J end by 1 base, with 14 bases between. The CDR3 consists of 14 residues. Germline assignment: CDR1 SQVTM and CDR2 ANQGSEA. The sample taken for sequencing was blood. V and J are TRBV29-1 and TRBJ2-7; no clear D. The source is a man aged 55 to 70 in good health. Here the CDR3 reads CSVVRALGSYEQYF. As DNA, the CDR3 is TGCAGCGTTGTAAGGGCCTTGGGGTCCTACGAGCAGTACTTC.